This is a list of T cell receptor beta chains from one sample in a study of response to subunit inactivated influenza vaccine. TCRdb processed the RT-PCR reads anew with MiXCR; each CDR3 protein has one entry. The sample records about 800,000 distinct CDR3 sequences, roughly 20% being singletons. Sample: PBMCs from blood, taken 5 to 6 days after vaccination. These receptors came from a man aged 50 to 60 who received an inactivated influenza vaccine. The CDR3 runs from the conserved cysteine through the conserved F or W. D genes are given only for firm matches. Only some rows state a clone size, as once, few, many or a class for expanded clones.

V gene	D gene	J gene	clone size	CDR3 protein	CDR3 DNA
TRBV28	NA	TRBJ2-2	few	CASSARRGRNTGELFF	TGTGCCAGCAGCGCCCGGCGGGGGCGGAACACCGGGGAGCTGTTTTTT
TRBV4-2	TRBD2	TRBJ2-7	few	CASSQGGNTYEQYF	TGTGCCAGCAGCCAGGGGGGGAACACCTACGAGCAGTACTTC
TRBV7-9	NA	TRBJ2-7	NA	CASSRRTAYEQYF	TGTGCCAGCAGCAGACGGACAGCCTACGAGCAGTACTTC
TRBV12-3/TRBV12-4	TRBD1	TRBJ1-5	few	CASSKQGNGNQPQHF	TGTGCCAGCAGTAAACAGGGGAACGGCAATCAGCCCCAGCATTTT
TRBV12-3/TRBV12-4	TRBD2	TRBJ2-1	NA	CASSQRAGGSYNEQFF	TGTGCCAGCAGCCAACGGGCGGGAGGGTCCTACAATGAGCAGTTCTTC
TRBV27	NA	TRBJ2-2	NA	CASSFVRTSGPGELFF	TGTGCCAGCAGTTTTGTTAGGACCTCCGGGCCCGGGGAGCTGTTTTTT
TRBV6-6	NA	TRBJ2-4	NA	CASSPELKNIQYF	TGTGCCAGCAGTCCCGAGCTTAAAAACATTCAGTACTTC
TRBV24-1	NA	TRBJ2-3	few	CATSDSVVDTQYF	TGTGCCACCAGTGATTCGGTAGTAGATACGCAGTATTTT
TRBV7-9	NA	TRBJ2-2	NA	CASSTYTNTGELFF	TGTGCCAGCAGCACCTACACGAACACCGGGGAGCTGTTTTTT
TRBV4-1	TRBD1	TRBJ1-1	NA	CASSQGTTGAEAFF	TGCGCCAGCAGCCAAGGGACTACAGGGGCTGAAGCTTTCTTT
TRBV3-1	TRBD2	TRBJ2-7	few	CASSQFSGSVNEQYF	TGTGCCAGCAGCCAGTTTAGCGGGAGTGTTAACGAGCAGTACTTC
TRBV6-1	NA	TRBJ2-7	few	CASSHTGFHEQYF	TGTGCCAGCAGTCATACAGGGTTCCACGAGCAGTACTTC
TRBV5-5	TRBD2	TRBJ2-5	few	CASLRLAGSPETQYF	TGTGCCAGCCTACGACTAGCGGGATCACCGGAGACCCAGTACTTC
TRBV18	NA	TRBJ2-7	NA	CASSLGKQGRGYEQYF	TGTGCCAGCTCACTAGGCAAGCAGGGGAGAGGTTACGAGCAGTACTTC
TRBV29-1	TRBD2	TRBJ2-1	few	CSVIGLAGSNEQFF	TGCAGCGTGATAGGACTAGCGGGCTCGAATGAGCAGTTCTTC
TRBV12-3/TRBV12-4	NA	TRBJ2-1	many	CASGKTYNEQFF	TGTGCCAGCGGAAAGACGTACAATGAGCAGTTCTTC
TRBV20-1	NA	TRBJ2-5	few	CSARLPPETQYF	TGCAGTGCTAGACTCCCCCCTGAGACCCAGTACTTC
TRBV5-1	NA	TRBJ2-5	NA	CASSRSPGRQETQYF	TGCGCCAGCAGCAGGTCCCCAGGGCGACAAGAGACCCAGTACTTC
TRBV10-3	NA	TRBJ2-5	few	CAISQRARETQYF	TGTGCCATCAGTCAGAGGGCGCGGGAGACCCAGTACTTC
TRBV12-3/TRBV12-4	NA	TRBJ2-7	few	CASRPDMISSYEQYF	TGTGCCAGCAGACCCGACATGATCTCCTCCTACGAGCAGTACTTC
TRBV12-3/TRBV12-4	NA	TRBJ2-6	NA	CASSPLISGANVLTF	TGTGCCAGCAGTCCCCTGATCTCTGGGGCCAACGTCCTGACTTTC
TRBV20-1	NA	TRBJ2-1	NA	CSAIAAERLHEQFF	TGCAGTGCCATAGCGGCGGAGAGGTTACATGAGCAGTTCTTC
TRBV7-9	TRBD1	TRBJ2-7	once	CASSPTGLSSYEQYF	TGTGCCAGCAGCCCGACAGGGTTGAGCTCCTACGAGCAGTACTTC
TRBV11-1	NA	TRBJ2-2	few	CASSSVRAGANQNTGELFF	TGTGCCAGCAGCTCGGTCAGGGCGGGGGCCAACCAGAACACCGGGGAGCTGTTTTTT
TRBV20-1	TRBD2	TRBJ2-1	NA	CSARDRRGGLGNEQFF	TGCAGTGCTAGAGATCGCCGGGGGGGCCTCGGGAATGAGCAGTTCTTC
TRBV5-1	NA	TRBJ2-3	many	CASSLAGKTTDTQYF	TGCGCCAGCAGCTTGGCGGGAAAGACCACAGATACGCAGTATTTT
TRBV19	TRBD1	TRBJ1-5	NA	CASRTTGAPSNQPQHF	TGTGCCAGTAGGACGACAGGGGCACCTAGCAATCAGCCCCAGCATTTT
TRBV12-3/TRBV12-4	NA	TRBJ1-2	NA	CASSLTGFEGYTF	TGTGCCAGCAGTTTAACCGGGTTCGAAGGCTACACCTTC
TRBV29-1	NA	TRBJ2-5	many	CSVSRGWGAVQETQYF	TGCAGCGTGAGCCGGGGGTGGGGGGCTGTTCAAGAGACCCAGTACTTC
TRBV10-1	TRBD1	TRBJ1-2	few	CASAGTGGYGYTF	TGCGCCAGCGCCGGGACAGGGGGCTATGGCTACACCTTC
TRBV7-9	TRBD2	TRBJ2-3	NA	CASSLGRGGYPDTQYF	TGTGCCAGCAGCTTAGGCCGCGGGGGATACCCAGATACGCAGTATTTT
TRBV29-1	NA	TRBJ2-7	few	CSVVSRDTSLRAQYF	TGCAGCGTTGTTAGTCGGGACACCAGCCTACGAGCACAGTACTTC
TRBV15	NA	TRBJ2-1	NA	CATSGRIYEQFF	TGTGCCACCAGCGGCAGGATTTATGAGCAGTTCTTC
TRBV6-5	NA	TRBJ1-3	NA	CASSYRGLTGNTIYF	TGTGCCAGCAGTTACAGGGGTTTAACGGGAAACACCATATATTTT
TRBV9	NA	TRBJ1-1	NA	CASSAQWRGTEAFF	TGTGCCAGCAGCGCCCAGTGGAGAGGGACTGAAGCTTTCTTT
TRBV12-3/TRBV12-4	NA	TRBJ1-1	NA	CASSFKTNTEAFF	TGTGCCAGCAGTTTCAAGACCAACACTGAAGCTTTCTTT